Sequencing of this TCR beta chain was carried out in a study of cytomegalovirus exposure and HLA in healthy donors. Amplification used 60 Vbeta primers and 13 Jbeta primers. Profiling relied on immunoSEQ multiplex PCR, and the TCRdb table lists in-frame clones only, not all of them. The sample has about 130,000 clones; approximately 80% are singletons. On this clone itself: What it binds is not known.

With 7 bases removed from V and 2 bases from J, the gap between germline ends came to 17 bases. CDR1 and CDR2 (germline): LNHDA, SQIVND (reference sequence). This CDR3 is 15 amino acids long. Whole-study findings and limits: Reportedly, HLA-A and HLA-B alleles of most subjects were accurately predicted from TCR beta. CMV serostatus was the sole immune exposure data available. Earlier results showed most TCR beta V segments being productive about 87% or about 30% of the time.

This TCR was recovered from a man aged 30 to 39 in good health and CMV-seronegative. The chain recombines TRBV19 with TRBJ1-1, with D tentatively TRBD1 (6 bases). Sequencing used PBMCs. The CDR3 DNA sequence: TGTGCCAGTATGGTCGGGGGGCGGGGAAACACTGAAGCTTTCTTT. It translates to CASMVGGRGNTEAFF.